The 23 T cell receptor beta chains reported below all come from one sample, sequenced in a study of beta chain features in type 1 diabetes. Study-level findings and limits: Within each of all four CD4+ subsets, Type 1 diabetes patients had TCRB CDR3s that were moderately but significantly shorter.

The sequenced template was cDNA made from the entire isolated RNA. Measured with immunoSEQ multiplex PCR; TCRdb has only the in-frame clones, and not every one. The sample has 95,000 to 110,000 clones; roughly 28% are singletons. What these receptors recognize is not known. The sequenced material came from central memory CD4+ T cells from blood. These TCRs come from a woman under 30 with type 1 diabetes.

This clone was detected only a few times. V gene TRBV7-3 combines with J gene TRBJ2-1; the match to TRBD2 covers 8 bases. V lost 1 base, J lost 4 bases, and 3 bases stayed unmatched. Germline CDR1 SGHTA, CDR2 FQGTGA. This CDR3 is 15 amino acids long. The CDR3 region is CASSLNSGSYNEQFF. CDR3 coding DNA: TGTGCCAGCAGCTTAAACAGCGGGAGTTACAATGAGCAGTTCTTC.

This clone appeared a few times. The CDR3, as DNA: TGTGCCAGCTCACCAAACGACAGGAGCCAAGAGACCCAGTACTTC. Translation gives CASSPNDRSQETQYF. The chain combines TRBV18 with TRBJ2-5, with D perhaps TRBD1 (6 bases). Germline loops: CDR1 KGHSH, CDR2 LQKENI. Trimming removed 2 bases from V and 1 base from J, with 11 bases in between. CDR3 length: 15 amino acids.

This clone has only a few counts. The gene calls are TRBV10-3 and TRBJ2-5; D remains unclear. CDR3 length: 12 residues. The germline V gene encodes CDR1 ENHRY and CDR2 SYGVKD. The V gene lost 6 bases and the J gene lost 2 bases, with 7 bases spanning the gap. The CDR3 nucleotides read TGTGCCATCAGGGGCTCACAAGAGACCCAGTACTTC. It encodes CAIRGSQETQYF.

As concerns this clone: This sequence may be a read error, since a much larger clone differs from it by one base. The chain has TRBV6-6 and TRBJ2-7; tentative D call: TRBD2 (5 bases). The germline CDR1 and CDR2 sequences are MNHNY and SVGAGI (reference sequence). The CDR3 length is 15 residues. In DNA, the CDR3 is TGTGCCACTTCCCCCTTTAGCGATGGTACCTACGAGCGGTACTTC. As protein: CATSPFSDGTYERYF.

This clone was observed a handful of times. This chain uses TRBV6-1 with TRBJ2-7; no firm D call. Germline V gene lookup returns CDR1 MNHNS and CDR2 SASEGT. Trimming took off 1 base at V and 7 bases at J, with 11 bases between the two ends. The CDR3 runs 13 residues. The CDR3 spells CASSEGVALEQYV. CDR3 DNA: TGTGCCAGCAGTGAAGGTGTAGCATTAGAGCAGTACGTC.

The CDR3 region has the DNA TGCGCCAGCAGCTTTGCACTAGCGGACACCGGGGAGCTGTTTTTT. Translating it yields CASSFALADTGELFF. J is TRBJ2-2 and V is TRBV5-1; 8 nucleotides match TRBD2. The CDR3 totals 15 residues. The V and J ends lost 2 bases and 3 bases, in that order; junction bases with no gene match: 3. Germline V lookup: CDR1 SGHRS, CDR2 YFSETQ.

The chain uses TRBV15 and TRBJ1-4, with D maybe TRBD1 (5 bases). Between the trimmed V and J ends, which lost 1 base and 4 bases, there was a span of 10 bases. Germline lookup yields CDR1 LNHNV and CDR2 YYDKDF (reference sequence). This CDR3 is 15 amino acids long. The CDR3 nucleotides read TGTGCCACCAGCAGAGCCCAGGGCTTTAATGAAAAACTGTTTTTT. This gives the protein CATSRAQGFNEKLFF.

This chain uses TRBV23-1 with TRBJ2-1, with D possibly being TRBD1 (6 bases). TRBV23-1 is an ORF; its function is uncertain. CDR3 length: 14 residues. The ends were cut back, 10 bases at V and 5 bases at J, with 18 bases in the middle. CDR3 sequence reads: CANLRAGADNEQFF. As DNA, the CDR3 is TGCGCCAATCTCCGGGCAGGGGCAGACAATGAGCAGTTCTTC.

The CDR3 bases are TGTGCCAGCAGCTTAGATCACGGGGGGTTCGACGAGCAGTACGTC. This gives the protein CASSLDHGGFDEQYV. The chain is built from TRBV11-2 and TRBJ2-7; 7 positions agree with TRBD2. The trim removed 0 bases at V and 5 bases at J, leaving 7 bases unmatched. The V gene's germline CDR1 is SGHAT and CDR2 FQNNGV. The CDR3 spans 15 residues.

The chain is built from TRBV6-5 and TRBJ2-5, with D maybe TRBD1 (6 bases). Germline V lookup: CDR1 MNHEY, CDR2 SVGAGI. V shed 5 bases and J shed 5 bases, with 15 bases lying between them. This CDR3 region has 14 residues. CDR3 nucleotides: TGTGCCAGCAGTCGTCAACAGGGCTGGGAGACCCAGTACTTC. Translated: CASSRQQGWETQYF.

The chain couples TRBV5-4 to TRBJ2-3, with 8 bases fitting TRBD1. The CDR3 runs to 15 residues. Germline CDR1 and CDR2: SGHNT and YYREEE (reference sequence). J lost 4 bases, V lost 3 bases, and 7 bases had no gene match. CDR3 amino acids: CASSSWTGRSDTQYF. In nucleotides, the CDR3 is TGTGCCAGCAGCTCCTGGACAGGGCGATCAGATACGCAGTATTTT.

The V gene is TRBV6-5, the J gene TRBJ1-2, with 7 bases matching TRBD1. The junction had 3 bases not matched to a gene; V was cut back by 11 bases and J by 0 bases. Looked up from germline, CDR1 is MNHEY and CDR2 is SVGAGI. The CDR3 has 12 amino acids. As DNA, the CDR3 is TGTGCCGGACAGGATCCTAACTATGGCTACACCTTC. Protein: CAGQDPNYGYTF.

The J gene is TRBJ2-5, the V gene TRBV4-1, with 8 bases fitting TRBD2. Germline V CDR1 and CDR2: MGHRA, YSYEKL. Trimming removed 2 bases from V and 2 bases from J; junction bases left unmatched: 7. CDR3 length: 16 amino acids. The CDR3 DNA is TGCGCCAGCAGCCAATTAAGCGGGAGTCAGCAAGAGACCCAGTACTTC. This sequence encodes CASSQLSGSQQETQYF.

This clone was observed a handful of times. V gene TRBV30 combines with J gene TRBJ2-3; 11 positions match TRBD1. Trimming removed 5 bases from V and 2 bases from J; junction bases left unmatched: 12. The CDR3 is made up of 17 amino acids. Per germline, CDR1 GTSNPN and CDR2 SVGIG (reference sequence). CDR3 sequence (DNA): TGTGCCTGGCAGCAACTTCCGGGACAGGGGGACACAGATACGCAGTATTTT. Translating it yields CAWQQLPGQGDTDTQYF.

The chain employs TRBV20-1 and TRBJ2-1, with a possible D match to TRBD2 (5 bases). Trimming took off 3 bases at V and 9 bases at J, with 9 bases between the two ends. The length of the CDR3 is 11 residues. Germline CDR1 DFQATT, CDR2 SNEGSKA (reference sequence). CDR3 sequence: CSASLEGEQFF. The CDR3 DNA is TGCAGTGCTAGTCTTGAGGGTGAGCAGTTCTTC.

The chain has TRBV10-3 and TRBJ2-7; the match to TRBD2 covers 13 bases. CDR3 length equals 17 residues. V was pared by 2 bases and J by 9 bases, with 13 bases of the junction left unmatched. Germline V gene sequence: CDR1 ENHRY, CDR2 SYGVKD. CDR3 in amino acids: CAISEGLAGVRSYGQYF. As DNA, the CDR3 is TGTGCCATCAGTGAGGGACTAGCGGGAGTAAGAAGCTATGGGCAGTACTTC.

V gene TRBV2 combines with J gene TRBJ2-1; TRBD1 matches 7 bases. CDR1 is SNHLY and CDR2 is FYNNEI in the germline V gene. V lost 4 bases to trimming and J lost 9 bases; unmatched junction nucleotides: 6. The length of the CDR3 is 13 residues. In DNA form, the CDR3 reads TGTGCCAGCAGTGGAACAGGGGTGGGTGAGCAGTTCTTC. Protein sequence: CASSGTGVGEQFF.

The chain has TRBV5-6 and TRBJ2-7, with a weak D call TRBD2 (6 bases). The V end was cut by 4 bases, the J end by 0 bases, with 8 bases between. This CDR3 is 13 amino acids long. CDR1 is SGHDT and CDR2 is YYEEEE in the germline V gene. This CDR3 reads CASSRDFSYEQYV. The CDR3 DNA reads as TGTGCCAGCAGCCGGGACTTCTCCTACGAGCAGTACGTC.

This chain joins TRBV19 and TRBJ2-1; TRBD1 matches 7 bases. Germline loops: CDR1 LNHDA, CDR2 SQIVND (reference sequence). The CDR3 totals 14 residues. Trimming took 6 bases from V and 5 from J; bases not matched to a gene: 7. CDR3 in amino acids: CASSLLQGNNEQFF. The CDR3 region has the DNA TGTGCCAGTAGCCTCCTACAGGGGAACAATGAGCAGTTCTTC.

V gene TRBV30 combines with J gene TRBJ2-7, with 7 bases fitting TRBD1. Germline CDR1 is GTSNPN and CDR2 is SVGIG (reference sequence). CDR3 length: 13 residues. J lost 3 bases, V lost 2 bases, and 4 bases had no gene match. CDR3 nucleotides: TGTGCCTGGAGTCGGGGACAGATCTACGAGCAGTACGTC. This gives the protein CAWSRGQIYEQYV.

This clone was detected only a few times. The chain links TRBV2 to TRBJ2-2; TRBD1 matches at 10 bases. The germline CDR1 and CDR2 sequences are SNHLY and FYNNEI. There are 15 residues in the CDR3. V was clipped by 5 bases and J by 3 bases; unmatched bases: 3. The CDR3 DNA reads as TGTGCCAGCAGTTCAGGACAGGGGGACACCGGGGAGCTGTTTTTT. It specifies CASSSGQGDTGELFF.

The V and J genes are TRBV5-6 and TRBJ2-7; TRBD1 aligns across 10 bases. With 0 bases clipped from V and 3 bases from J, the junction kept 6 bases outside the gene matches. The CDR3 runs to 16 residues. The germline V gene has CDR1 SGHDT and CDR2 YYEEEE. This CDR3 is CASSLGFGDRGYEQYF. The CDR3 coding sequence is TGTGCCAGCAGCTTGGGATTCGGGGACAGGGGCTACGAGCAGTACTTC.

This clone was seen only a few times. CDR3: CASSPRQGYEQYF. CDR3 in DNA: TGTGCCAGCAGCCCCCGACAGGGCTACGAGCAGTACTTC. This chain uses TRBV7-2 with TRBJ2-7, with 7 bases that match TRBD1. Germline loops: CDR1 SGHTA, CDR2 FQGNSA. V lost 5 bases and J lost 3; bases outside the gene matches: 4. The CDR3 spans 13 residues.